The source of this T cell receptor beta chain is a study of shared T cell receptors in the human thymus. The germline gives CDR1 MNHEY, CDR2 SVGAGI. The CDR3 is 15 residues long. The V and J ends lost 4 bases and 3 bases, in that order; junction bases with no gene match: 2. Using immunoSEQ multiplex PCR, the repertoire was profiled, and TCRdb retains in-frame clones only, with some absent. The table records 720,000 or so clones, approximately 83% of them present only once. These data are also associated with another study on human thymus T cells. Turning to that study: Donors were healthy Finnish babies undergoing corrective operations for congenital heart defects. The thymus was resected at corrective cardiac surgery. Within thymic and blood repertoires, V and J gene usage appeared to be biased. A high degree of thymic repertoire overlap among unrelated individuals was reported in related research.

Sequencing was performed on thymocytes. This chain links TRBV6-5 with TRBJ2-2; 10 positions agree with TRBD1. This sequence was found in a girl in the first two years of life with a congenital heart defect. The CDR3 spells CASSFGTGDTGELFF. CDR3 DNA sequence: TGTGCCAGCAGTTTCGGGACAGGGGACACCGGGGAGCTGTTTTTT.